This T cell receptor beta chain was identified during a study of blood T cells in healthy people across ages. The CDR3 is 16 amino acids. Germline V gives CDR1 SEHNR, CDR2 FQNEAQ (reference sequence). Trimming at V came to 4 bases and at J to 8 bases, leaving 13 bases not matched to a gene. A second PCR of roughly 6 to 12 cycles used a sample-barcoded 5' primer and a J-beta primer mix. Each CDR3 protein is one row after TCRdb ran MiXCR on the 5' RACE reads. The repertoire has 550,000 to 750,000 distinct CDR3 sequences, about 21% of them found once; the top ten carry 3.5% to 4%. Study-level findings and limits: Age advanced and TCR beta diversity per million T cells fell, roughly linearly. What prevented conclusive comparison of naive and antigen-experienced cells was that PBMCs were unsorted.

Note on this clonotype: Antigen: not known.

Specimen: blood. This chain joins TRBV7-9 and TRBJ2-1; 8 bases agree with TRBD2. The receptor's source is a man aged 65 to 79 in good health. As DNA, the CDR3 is TGTGCCAGCAGCTCCCTAGGAGCGGGAGTCAACCATGAGCAGTTCTTC. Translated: CASSSLGAGVNHEQFF. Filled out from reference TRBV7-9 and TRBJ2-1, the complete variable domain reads DTGVSQNPRHKITKRGQNVTFRCDPISEHNRLYWYRQTLGQGPEFLTYFQNEAQLEKSRLLSDRFSAERPKGSFSTLEIQRTEQGDSAMYLCASSSLGAGVNHEQFFGPGTRLTVL.